A selection of T cell receptor beta chains follows, all from one sample in a study of blood T cell repertoires in COVID-19. Data came from immunoSEQ multiplex PCR; TCRdb stores just in-frame clones and leaves some out. The profile shows more than 85,000 clones, roughly 79% of them singletons. The sequenced sample consisted of peripheral blood. The receptors stem from a woman aged 70-85 years with acute or convalescent COVID-19. Both conserved end residues are part of each CDR3. The order of the fields is clone size, V gene, D gene, J gene, CDR3 DNA, CDR3 protein. A D gene is named only where the DNA matches it firmly. Not all rows give a size; the values are once, few, many and, for expanded clones, a class.

>.|TRBV7-9|.|TRBJ1-1
TGTGCCAGCAGCTTAGTCCTTCCGAACACTGAAGCTTTCTTT
CASSLVLPNTEAFF
>.|TRBV5-6|.|TRBJ2-7
TGTGCCAGCAGCTTCCAGGGGGGCGTCAGTGGGGTGGCCTACGAGCAGTACTTC
CASSFQGGVSGVAYEQYF
>.|TRBV7-9|.|TRBJ1-2
TGTGCCAGCAGCCCGGGAGGGTTCTATGGCTACACCTTC
CASSPGGFYGYTF
>.|TRBV7-9|TRBD1|TRBJ2-3
TGTGCCAGCAGCTTTACACCGGGACAGGGCCGAGATACGCAGTATTTT
CASSFTPGQGRDTQYF
>.|TRBV29-1|.|TRBJ1-2
TGCAGCTCCCAAGGAACAGACTATGGCTACACCTTC
CSSQGTDYGYTF
>.|TRBV19|.|TRBJ2-6
TGTGCCAGTAGTATCGCAGGTGTTTGGAACGTCCTGACTTTC
CASSIAGVWNVLTF
>once|TRBV7-6|TRBD1|TRBJ2-2
TGTGCCAGCAGACAAGGACAGGGAGGGAACACCGGGGAGCTGTTTTTT
CASRQGQGGNTGELFF
>.|TRBV5-5|.|TRBJ2-3
TGTGCCAGCAGCTTGCCTAGCACAGATACGCAGTATTTT
CASSLPSTDTQYF
>.|TRBV4-1|.|TRBJ1-5
TGCGCCAGCAGCACAGGGAGGGGTCAGCCCCAGCATTTT
CASSTGRGQPQHF
>.|TRBV4-3|TRBD1|TRBJ1-2
TGCGCCAGCAGCCAAGCTTTAGACAGGGTCTATGGCTACACCTTC
CASSQALDRVYGYTF
>many|TRBV6-1|TRBD1|TRBJ2-2
TGTGCCAGCAGTGAGACAGGGGGGAACACCGGGGAGCTGTTTTTT
CASSETGGNTGELFF
>.|TRBV4-3|.|TRBJ1-2
TGCGCCAGCAGCCAAGGTCTGGCAGACTATGGCTACACCTTC
CASSQGLADYGYTF
>.|TRBV2|TRBD1|TRBJ1-2
TGTGCCAGCAATTCAAACAGGGGTTATAACTATGGCTACACCTTC
CASNSNRGYNYGYTF
>.|TRBV11-2|.|TRBJ2-2
TGTGCCAGCAGCTTATTCATTTCCAACACCGGGGAGCTGTTTTTT
CASSLFISNTGELFF
>.|TRBV6-6|.|TRBJ1-4
TGTGCCAGCAGCCGCGGGACTGGGAATGAAAAACTGTTTTTT
CASSRGTGNEKLFF
>.|TRBV29-1|.|TRBJ2-1
TGCAGCGTTGGGCAATATGAGCAGTTCTTC
CSVGQYEQFF
>.|TRBV9|.|TRBJ1-1
TGTGCCAGCAGCGTAGTGCCCTCCGGGGACACTGAAGCTTTCTTT
CASSVVPSGDTEAFF
>.|TRBV6-5|.|TRBJ1-5
TGTGCCAGCACCCGATCGGACAGCTACAATCAGCCCCAGCATTTT
CASTRSDSYNQPQHF
>once|TRBV25-1|TRBD2|TRBJ2-7
TGTGCCAGCAGTGATCTCGGGGGGGCCTACGAGCAGTACTTC
CASSDLGGAYEQYF
>.|TRBV27|TRBD2|TRBJ2-1
TGTGCCAGCAGTCTGCTAGCGGGAGTCCACTACAATGAGCAGTTCTTC
CASSLLAGVHYNEQFF
>.|TRBV6-5|.|TRBJ2-1
TGTGCCAGCAGGGGATTCGGGGTAAATGAGCAGTTCTTC
CASRGFGVNEQFF
>.|TRBV30|.|TRBJ2-2
TGTGCCTGGAGTTATACCGGGGAGCTGTTTTTT
CAWSYTGELFF
>.|TRBV9|.|TRBJ1-6
TGTGCCAGCAGCGTGGGCCCCTTTTTACAGGGTGGCGATTCACCCCTCCACTTT
CASSVGPFLQGGDSPLHF
>few|TRBV5-1|TRBD1|TRBJ2-7
TGCGCCAGCAGCCCGGACGGGACAGGGGCCCTCGAGCAGTACTTC
CASSPDGTGALEQYF
>.|TRBV3-1/TRBV3-2|.|TRBJ2-2
TGTGCCAGCAGCCTTGAAGGGGTTGCCGGGGAGCTGTTTTTT
CASSLEGVAGELFF
>.|TRBV21-1|.|TRBJ1-6
TGTGCCAGCAGCAACCCAGGGGGCCTAACCGATAATTCACCCCTCCACTTT
CASSNPGGLTDNSPLHF
>few|TRBV10-2|TRBD1|TRBJ2-7
TGCGCCAGCAGGGAGACAGGGGGAGTCCCCTACGAGCAGTACTTC
CASRETGGVPYEQYF
>.|TRBV7-9|.|TRBJ1-2
TGTGCCAGCAGCTTAGGGACTGATCGGGGCTACACCTTC
CASSLGTDRGYTF
>.|TRBV19|TRBD2|TRBJ2-1
TGTGCCAGTAGTATCCTTCTAGCGGGGGGATACAATGAGCAGTTCTTC
CASSILLAGGYNEQFF
>.|TRBV7-9|.|TRBJ1-4
TGTGCCAGCAGCTTCGGGGTCGAGGAAAAACTGTTTTTT
CASSFGVEEKLFF
>.|TRBV13|.|TRBJ2-7
TGTGCCAGCAGCGCCCAAGGGCTCGGGGACGAGCAGTACTTC
CASSAQGLGDEQYF
>.|TRBV12-3/TRBV12-4|.|TRBJ2-2
TGTGCCAGCAGTTTCCAGGGGCCCGGGGAGCTGTTTTTT
CASSFQGPGELFF
>few|TRBV6-5|.|TRBJ1-1
TGTGCCAGCAGTCGTGTCAGGGTTAACACTGAAGCTTTCTTT
CASSRVRVNTEAFF
>.|TRBV14|.|TRBJ1-2
TGTGCCAGCAGCCCATCAACAGGGAGTTCCTTCTATGGCTACACCTTC
CASSPSTGSSFYGYTF
>.|TRBV13|TRBD1|TRBJ2-1
TGTGCCAGCAGCTTAGATGGACAGGGAGCCGATGAGCAGTTCTTC
CASSLDGQGADEQFF
>once|TRBV4-3|.|TRBJ1-5
TGCGCCAGCAGCCAAGATCTGGCCAGGGGCCAGCCCCAGCATTTT
CASSQDLARGQPQHF
>.|TRBV19|.|TRBJ1-4
TGTGCCAGTAGTTCGGCTTCCGGGGGACTCGCTAATGAAAAACTGTTTTTT
CASSSASGGLANEKLFF
>.|TRBV10-3|.|TRBJ1-3
TGTGCCATCAGTCAACAGGGCTCTGGAAACACCATATATTTT
CAISQQGSGNTIYF
>.|TRBV4-3|.|TRBJ2-3
TGCGCCAGCGGCCGCGGCCCCACAGATACGCAGTATTTT
CASGRGPTDTQYF
>.|TRBV12-3/TRBV12-4|.|TRBJ1-2
TGTGCCAGCAGTCCTGCTGACAGCTATGGCTACACCTTC
CASSPADSYGYTF
>.|TRBV7-5|.|TRBJ2-3
TGTGTCAGAAGCTTATCGGTGGACAGGAGCACAGATACGCAGTATTTT
CVRSLSVDRSTDTQYF